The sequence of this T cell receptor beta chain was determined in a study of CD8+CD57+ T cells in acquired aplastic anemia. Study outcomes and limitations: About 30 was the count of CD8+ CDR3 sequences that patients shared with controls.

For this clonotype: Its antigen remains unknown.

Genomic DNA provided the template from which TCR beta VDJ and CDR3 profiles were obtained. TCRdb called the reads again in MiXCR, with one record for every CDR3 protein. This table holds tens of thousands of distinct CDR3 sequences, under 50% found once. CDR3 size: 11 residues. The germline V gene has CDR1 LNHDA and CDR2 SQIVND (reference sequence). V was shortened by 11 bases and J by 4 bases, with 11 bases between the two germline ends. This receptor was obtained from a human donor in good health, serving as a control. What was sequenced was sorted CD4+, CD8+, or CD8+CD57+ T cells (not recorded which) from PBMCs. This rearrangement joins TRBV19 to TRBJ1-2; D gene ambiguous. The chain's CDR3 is CARRRFYGYTF. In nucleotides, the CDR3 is TGTGCCCGGAGGCGGTTCTATGGCTACACCTTC.